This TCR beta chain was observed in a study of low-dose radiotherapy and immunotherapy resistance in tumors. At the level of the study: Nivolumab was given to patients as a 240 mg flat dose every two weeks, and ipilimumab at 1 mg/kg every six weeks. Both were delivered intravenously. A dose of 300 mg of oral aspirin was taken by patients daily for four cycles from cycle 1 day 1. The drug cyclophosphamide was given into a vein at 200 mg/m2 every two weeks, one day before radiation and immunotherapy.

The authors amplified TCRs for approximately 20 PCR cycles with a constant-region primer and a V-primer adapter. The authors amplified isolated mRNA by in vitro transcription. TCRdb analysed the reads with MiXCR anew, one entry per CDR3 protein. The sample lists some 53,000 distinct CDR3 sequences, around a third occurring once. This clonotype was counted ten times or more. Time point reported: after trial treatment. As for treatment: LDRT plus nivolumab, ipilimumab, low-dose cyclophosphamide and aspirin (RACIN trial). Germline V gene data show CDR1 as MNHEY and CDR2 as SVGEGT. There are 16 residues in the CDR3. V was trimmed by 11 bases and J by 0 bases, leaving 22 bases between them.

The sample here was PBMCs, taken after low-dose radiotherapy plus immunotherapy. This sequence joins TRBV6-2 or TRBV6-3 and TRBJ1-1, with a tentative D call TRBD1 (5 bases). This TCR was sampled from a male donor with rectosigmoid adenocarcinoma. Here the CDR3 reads CAGAQTATFLNTEAFF. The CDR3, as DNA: TGTGCCGGAGCACAGACAGCCACCTTTCTGAACACTGAAGCTTTCTTT.